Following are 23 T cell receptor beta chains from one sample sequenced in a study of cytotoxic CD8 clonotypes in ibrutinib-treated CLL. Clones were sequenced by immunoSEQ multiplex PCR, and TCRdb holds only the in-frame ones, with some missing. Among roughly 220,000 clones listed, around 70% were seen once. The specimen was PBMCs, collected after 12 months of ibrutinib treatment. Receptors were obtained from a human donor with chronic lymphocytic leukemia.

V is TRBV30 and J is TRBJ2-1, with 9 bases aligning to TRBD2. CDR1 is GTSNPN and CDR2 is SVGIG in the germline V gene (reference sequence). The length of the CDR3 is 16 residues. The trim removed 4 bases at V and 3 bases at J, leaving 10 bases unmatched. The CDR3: CAWKALTSGFYNEQFF. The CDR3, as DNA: TGTGCCTGGAAAGCTTTGACTAGCGGATTCTACAATGAGCAGTTCTTC. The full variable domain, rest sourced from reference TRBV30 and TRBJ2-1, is SQTIHQWPATLVQPVGSPLSLECTVEGTSNPNLYWYRQAAGRGLQLLFYSVGIGQISSEVPQNLSASRPQDRQFILSSKKLLLSDSGFYLCAWKALTSGFYNEQFFGPGTRLTVL.

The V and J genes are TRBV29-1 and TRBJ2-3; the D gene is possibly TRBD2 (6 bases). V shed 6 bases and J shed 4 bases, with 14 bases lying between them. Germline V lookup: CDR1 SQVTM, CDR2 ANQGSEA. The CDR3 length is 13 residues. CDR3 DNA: TGCAGCGTCCCGACTAGTAGCGCAGATACGCAGTATTTT. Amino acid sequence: CSVPTSSADTQYF.

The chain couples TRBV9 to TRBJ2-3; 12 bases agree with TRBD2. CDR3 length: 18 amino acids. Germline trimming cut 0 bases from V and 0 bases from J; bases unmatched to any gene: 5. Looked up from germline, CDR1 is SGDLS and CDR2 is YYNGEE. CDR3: CASSVALTSGGSTDTQYF. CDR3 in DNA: TGTGCCAGCAGCGTAGCTCTTACTAGCGGGGGGAGCACAGATACGCAGTATTTT.

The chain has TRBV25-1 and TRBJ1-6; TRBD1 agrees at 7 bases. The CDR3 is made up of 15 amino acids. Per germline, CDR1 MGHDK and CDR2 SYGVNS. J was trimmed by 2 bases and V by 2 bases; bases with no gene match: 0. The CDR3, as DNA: TGTGCCAGCAGTGAAGGGACAGCCTATAATTCACCCCTCCACTTT. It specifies CASSEGTAYNSPLHF.

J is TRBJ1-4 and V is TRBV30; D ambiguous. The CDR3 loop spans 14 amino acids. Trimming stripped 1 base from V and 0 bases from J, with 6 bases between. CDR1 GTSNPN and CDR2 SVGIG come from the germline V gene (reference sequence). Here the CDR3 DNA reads TGTGCCTGGAGTGGTAGGGCAACTAATGAAAAACTGTTTTTT. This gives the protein CAWSGRATNEKLFF.

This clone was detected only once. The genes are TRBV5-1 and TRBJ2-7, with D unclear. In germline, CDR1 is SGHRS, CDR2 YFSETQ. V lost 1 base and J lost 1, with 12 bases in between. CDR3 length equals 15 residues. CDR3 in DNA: TGCGCCAGCAGCTTGTCAGCAGCCTCATCCTACGAGCAGTACTTC. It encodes CASSLSAASSYEQYF.

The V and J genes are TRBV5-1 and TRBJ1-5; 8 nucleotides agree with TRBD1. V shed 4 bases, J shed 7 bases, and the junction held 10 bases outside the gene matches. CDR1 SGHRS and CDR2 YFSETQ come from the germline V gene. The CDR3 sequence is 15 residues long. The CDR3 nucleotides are TGCGCCAGCAGCAGCACAGGGGGTTTCGGCCAGCCCCAGCATTTT. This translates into CASSSTGGFGQPQHF.

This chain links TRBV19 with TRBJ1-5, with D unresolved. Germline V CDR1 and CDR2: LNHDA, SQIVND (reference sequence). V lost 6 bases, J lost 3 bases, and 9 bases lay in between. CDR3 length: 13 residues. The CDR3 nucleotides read TGTGCCAGTAGGCCAGTCTACAATCAGCCCCAGCATTTT. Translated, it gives CASRPVYNQPQHF.

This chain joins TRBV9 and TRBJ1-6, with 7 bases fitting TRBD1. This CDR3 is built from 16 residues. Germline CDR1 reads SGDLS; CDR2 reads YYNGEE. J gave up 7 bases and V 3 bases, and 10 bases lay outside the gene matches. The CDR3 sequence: CASSASTGVGNSPLHF. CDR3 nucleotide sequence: TGTGCCAGCAGCGCAAGCACAGGGGTTGGAAATTCACCCCTCCACTTT.

The CDR3 DNA follows: TGTGCCAGCAGCCCTCGTGGCGGGACGTCTAATTCACCCCTCCACTTT. Translation gives CASSPRGGTSNSPLHF. The chain joins TRBV7-9 to TRBJ1-6; a weak D match, TRBD1 (5 bases). CDR3 size: 16 residues. The V and J ends lost 5 bases and 6 bases respectively, with 17 bases between them. Germline values: CDR1 SEHNR, CDR2 FQNEAQ (reference sequence).

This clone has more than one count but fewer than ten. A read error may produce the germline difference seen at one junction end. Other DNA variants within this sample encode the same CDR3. The chain's CDR3 is CASSLARTGKETQYF. CDR3 nucleotides: TGTGCTAGCAGCTTAGCCCGGACAGGGAAAGAGACCCAGTACTTC. V and J are TRBV7-7 and TRBJ2-5; 8 bases match TRBD1. The CDR3 runs 15 residues. From germline, CDR1 is SSHAT and CDR2 FNYEAQ (reference sequence). The full variable domain, in which reference TRBV7-7 and TRBJ2-5 provide the parts outside the CDR3, is GAGVSQSPRYKVTKRGQDVTLRCDPISSHATLYWYQQALGQGPEFLTYFNYEAQPDKSGLPSDRFSAERPEGSISTLTIQRTEQRDSAMYRCASSLARTGKETQYFGPGTRLLVL.

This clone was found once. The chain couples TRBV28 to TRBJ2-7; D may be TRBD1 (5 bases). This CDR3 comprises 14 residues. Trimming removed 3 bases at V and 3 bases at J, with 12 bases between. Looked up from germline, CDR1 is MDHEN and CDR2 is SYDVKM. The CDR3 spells CASSLPGMNYEQYF. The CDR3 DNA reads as TGTGCCAGCAGTTTGCCAGGGATGAACTACGAGCAGTACTTC.

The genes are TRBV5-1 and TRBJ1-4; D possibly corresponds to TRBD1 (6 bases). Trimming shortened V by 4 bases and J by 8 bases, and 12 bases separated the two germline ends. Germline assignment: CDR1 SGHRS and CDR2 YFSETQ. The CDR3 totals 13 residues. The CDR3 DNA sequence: TGCGCCAGCAGCGGGGGCGCGAAGGAAAAACTGTTTTTT. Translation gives CASSGGAKEKLFF.

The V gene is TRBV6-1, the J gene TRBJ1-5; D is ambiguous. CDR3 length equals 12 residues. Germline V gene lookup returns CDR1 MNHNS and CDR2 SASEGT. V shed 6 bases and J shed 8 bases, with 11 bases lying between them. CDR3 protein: CASRDPREPQHF. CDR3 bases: TGTGCCAGCAGGGACCCTCGGGAGCCCCAGCATTTT.

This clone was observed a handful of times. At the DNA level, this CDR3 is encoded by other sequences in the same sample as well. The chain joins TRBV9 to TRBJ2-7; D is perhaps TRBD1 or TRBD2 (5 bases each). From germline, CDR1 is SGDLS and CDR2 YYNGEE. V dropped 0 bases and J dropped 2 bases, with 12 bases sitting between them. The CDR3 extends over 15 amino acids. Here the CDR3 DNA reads TGTGCCAGCAGCGTAGATCGGGGCCCCACCTACGAGCAGTACTTC. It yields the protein CASSVDRGPTYEQYF.

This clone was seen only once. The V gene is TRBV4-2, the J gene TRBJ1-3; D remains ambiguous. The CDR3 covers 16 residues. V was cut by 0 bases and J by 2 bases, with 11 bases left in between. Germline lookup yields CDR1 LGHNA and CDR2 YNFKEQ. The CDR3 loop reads CASSQDRLGPGNTIYF. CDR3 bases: TGTGCCAGCAGCCAAGATCGGTTGGGTCCTGGAAACACCATATATTTT.

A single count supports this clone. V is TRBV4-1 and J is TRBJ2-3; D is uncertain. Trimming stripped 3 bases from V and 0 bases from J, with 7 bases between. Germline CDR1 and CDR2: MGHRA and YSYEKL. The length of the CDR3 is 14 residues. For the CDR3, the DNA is TGCGCCAGCAGCCACCCCCTGAGCACAGATACGCAGTATTTT. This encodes CASSHPLSTDTQYF.

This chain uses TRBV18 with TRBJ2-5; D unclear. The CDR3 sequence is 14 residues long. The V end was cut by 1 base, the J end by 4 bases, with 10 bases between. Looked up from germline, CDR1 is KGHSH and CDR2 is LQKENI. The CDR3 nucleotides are TGTGCCAGCTCACCACAATCGTCCGGAGAGACCCAGTACTTC. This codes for CASSPQSSGETQYF.

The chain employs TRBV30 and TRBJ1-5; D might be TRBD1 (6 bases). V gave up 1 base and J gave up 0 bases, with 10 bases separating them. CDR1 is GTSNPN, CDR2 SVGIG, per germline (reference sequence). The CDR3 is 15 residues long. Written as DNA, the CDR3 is TGTGCCTGGAGTGGACAGGAGATTAGCAATCAGCCCCAGCATTTT. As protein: CAWSGQEISNQPQHF. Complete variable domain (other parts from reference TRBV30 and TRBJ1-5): SQTIHQWPATLVQPVGSPLSLECTVEGTSNPNLYWYRQAAGRGLQLLFYSVGIGQISSEVPQNLSASRPQDRQFILSSKKLLLSDSGFYLCAWSGQEISNQPQHFGDGTRLSIL.

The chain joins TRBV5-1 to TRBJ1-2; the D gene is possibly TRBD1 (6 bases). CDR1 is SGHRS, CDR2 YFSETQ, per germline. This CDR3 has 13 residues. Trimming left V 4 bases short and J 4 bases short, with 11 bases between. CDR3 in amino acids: CASSPGAGYGYTF. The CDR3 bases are TGCGCCAGCAGCCCGGGGGCGGGCTATGGCTACACCTTC.

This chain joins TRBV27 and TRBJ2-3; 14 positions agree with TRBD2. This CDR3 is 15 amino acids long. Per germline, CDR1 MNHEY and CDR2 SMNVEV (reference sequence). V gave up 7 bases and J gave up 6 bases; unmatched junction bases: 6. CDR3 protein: CASKFGTSGSDTQYF. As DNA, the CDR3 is TGTGCCAGCAAATTTGGGACTAGCGGGAGTGATACGCAGTATTTT.

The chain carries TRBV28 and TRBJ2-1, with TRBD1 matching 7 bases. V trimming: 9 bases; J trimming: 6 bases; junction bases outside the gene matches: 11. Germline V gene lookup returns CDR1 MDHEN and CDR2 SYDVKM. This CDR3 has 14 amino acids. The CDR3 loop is CASLTGAIGNEQFF. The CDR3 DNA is TGTGCCAGTTTAACAGGGGCAATCGGCAATGAGCAGTTCTTC.

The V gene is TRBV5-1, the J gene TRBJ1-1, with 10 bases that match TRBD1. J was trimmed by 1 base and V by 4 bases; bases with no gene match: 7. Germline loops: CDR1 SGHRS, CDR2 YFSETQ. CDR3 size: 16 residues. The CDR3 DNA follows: TGCGCCAGCAGCACCGGACAGGGGGTCACGAACACTGAAGCTTTCTTT. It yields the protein CASSTGQGVTNTEAFF.